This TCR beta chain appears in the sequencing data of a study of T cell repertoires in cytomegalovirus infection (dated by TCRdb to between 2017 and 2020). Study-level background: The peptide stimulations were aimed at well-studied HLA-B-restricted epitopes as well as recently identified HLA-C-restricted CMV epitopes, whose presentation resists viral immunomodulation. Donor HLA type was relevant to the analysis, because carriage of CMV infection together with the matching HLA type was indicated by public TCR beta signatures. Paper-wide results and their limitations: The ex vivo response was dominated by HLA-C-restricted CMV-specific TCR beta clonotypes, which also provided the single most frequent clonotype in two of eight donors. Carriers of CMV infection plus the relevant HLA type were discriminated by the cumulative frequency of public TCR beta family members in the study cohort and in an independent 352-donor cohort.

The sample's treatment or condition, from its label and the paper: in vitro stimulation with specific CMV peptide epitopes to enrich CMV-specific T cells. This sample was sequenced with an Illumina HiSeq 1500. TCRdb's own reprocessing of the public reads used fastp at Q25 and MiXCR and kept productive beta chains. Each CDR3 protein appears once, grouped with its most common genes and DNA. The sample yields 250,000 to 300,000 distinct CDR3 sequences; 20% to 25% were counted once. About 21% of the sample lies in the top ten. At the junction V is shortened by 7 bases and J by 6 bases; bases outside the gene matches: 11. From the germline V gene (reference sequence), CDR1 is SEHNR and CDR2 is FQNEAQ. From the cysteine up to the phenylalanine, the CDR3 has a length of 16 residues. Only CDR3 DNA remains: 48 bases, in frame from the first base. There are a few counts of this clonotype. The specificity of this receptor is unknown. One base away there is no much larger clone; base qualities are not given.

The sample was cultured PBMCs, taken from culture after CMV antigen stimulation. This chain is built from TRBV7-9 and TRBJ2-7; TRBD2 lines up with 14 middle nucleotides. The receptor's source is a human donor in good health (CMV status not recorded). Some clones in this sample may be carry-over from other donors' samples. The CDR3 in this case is CASTALGTSGSREQYF. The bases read TGTGCCAGCACCGCCCTGGGGACTAGCGGGAGTCGCGAGCAGTACTTC.